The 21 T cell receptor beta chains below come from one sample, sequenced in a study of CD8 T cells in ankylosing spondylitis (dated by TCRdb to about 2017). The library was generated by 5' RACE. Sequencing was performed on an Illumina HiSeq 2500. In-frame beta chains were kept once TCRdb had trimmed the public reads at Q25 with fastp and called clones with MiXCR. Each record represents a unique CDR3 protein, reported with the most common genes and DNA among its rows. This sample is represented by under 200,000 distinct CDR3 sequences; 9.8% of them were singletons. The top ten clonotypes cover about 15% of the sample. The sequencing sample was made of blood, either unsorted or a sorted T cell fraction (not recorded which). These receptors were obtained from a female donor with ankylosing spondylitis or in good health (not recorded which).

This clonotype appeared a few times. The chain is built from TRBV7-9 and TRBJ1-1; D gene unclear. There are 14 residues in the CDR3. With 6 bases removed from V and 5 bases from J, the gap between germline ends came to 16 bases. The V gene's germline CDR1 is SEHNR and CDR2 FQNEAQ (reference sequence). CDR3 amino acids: CASRMSGQQTEAFF. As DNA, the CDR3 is TGTGCCAGCAGGATGAGTGGGCAGCAAACTGAAGCTTTCTTT.

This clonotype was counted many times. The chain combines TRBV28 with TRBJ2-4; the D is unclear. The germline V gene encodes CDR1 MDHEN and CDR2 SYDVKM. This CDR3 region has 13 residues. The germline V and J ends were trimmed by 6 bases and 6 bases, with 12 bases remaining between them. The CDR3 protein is CASSLGSRNIQYF. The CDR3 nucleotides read TGTGCCAGCAGCCTAGGTTCCAGAAACATTCAGTACTTC.

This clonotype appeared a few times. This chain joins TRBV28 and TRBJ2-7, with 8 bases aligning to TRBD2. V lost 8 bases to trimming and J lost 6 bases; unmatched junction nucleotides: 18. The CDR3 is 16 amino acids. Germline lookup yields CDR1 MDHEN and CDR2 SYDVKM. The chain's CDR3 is CASLQGPGGGGAEQYF. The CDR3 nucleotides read TGTGCCAGCCTCCAGGGCCCGGGAGGGGGAGGAGCCGAGCAGTACTTC.

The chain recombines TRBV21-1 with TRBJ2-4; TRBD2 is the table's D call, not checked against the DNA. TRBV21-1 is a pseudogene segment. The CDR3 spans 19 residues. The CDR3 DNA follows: TGTGCCAGCAGCAAAGCGTACCCGGGCCTCCCTATAGCCAAAAACATTCAGTACTTC. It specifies CASSKAYPGLPIAKNIQYF.

The CDR3 loop is CATSRVRREVAEQFF. The CDR3 DNA follows: TGTGCCACCAGCAGAGTCCGGCGGGAGGTGGCTGAGCAGTTCTTC. This sequence joins TRBV15 and TRBJ2-1, with 8 bases fitting TRBD2. This CDR3 has 15 residues. The V and J ends lost 1 base and 9 bases, in that order; junction bases with no gene match: 8. Germline CDR1 and CDR2: LNHNV and YYDKDF (reference sequence).

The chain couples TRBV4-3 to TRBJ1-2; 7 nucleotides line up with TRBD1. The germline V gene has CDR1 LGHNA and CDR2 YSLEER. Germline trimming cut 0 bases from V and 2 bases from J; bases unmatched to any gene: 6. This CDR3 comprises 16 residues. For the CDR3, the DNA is TGCGCCAGCAGCCAAGATCTTCCAGGGGGAAACTATGGCTACACCTTC. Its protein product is CASSQDLPGGNYGYTF.

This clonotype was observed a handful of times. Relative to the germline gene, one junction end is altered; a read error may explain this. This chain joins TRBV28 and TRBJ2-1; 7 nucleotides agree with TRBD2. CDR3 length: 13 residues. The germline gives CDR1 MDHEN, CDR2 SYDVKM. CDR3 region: CASSLETGLREVF. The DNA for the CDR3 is TGTGCCAGCAGTTTAGAAACGGGACTCCGGGAGGTCTTC.

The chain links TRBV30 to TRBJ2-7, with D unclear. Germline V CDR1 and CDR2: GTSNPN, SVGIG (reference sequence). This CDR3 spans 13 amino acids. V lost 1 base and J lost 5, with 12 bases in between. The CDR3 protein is CAWSARALDEQYF. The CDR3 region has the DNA TGTGCCTGGAGTGCTCGGGCCTTGGACGAGCAGTACTTC.

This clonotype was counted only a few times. The CDR3 nucleotides are TGCGCCAGCAGCCAAGGAGCGGGGACTGAGCAGTTCTTC. It codes for CASSQGAGTEQFF. This chain joins TRBV4-1 and TRBJ2-1, with 7 nucleotides matching TRBD2. Unmatched junction bases numbered 3, after V lost 1 base and J lost 9 bases. The CDR3 runs 13 residues. The germline gives CDR1 MGHRA, CDR2 YSYEKL.

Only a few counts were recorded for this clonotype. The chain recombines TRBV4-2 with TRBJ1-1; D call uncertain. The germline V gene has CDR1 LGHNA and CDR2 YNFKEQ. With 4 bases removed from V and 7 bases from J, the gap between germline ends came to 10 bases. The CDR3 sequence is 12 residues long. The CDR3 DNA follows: TGTGCCAGCAGCCGTGTGGCGGGTGAAGCTTTCTTT. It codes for CASSRVAGEAFF.

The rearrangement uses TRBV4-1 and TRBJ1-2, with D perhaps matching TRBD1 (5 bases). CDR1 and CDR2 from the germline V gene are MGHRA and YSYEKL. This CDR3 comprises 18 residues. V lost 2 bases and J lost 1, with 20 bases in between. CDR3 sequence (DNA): TGCGCCAGCAGCCAATACATCTCCGTCCCAGGGAGTAACTATGGCTACACCTTC. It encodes CASSQYISVPGSNYGYTF.

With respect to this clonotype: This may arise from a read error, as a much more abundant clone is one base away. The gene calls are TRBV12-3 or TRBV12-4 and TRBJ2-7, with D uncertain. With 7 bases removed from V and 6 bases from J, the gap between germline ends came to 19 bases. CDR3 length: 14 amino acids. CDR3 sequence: CASNQKGRLSEQYF. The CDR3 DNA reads TGTGCCAGCAATCAAAAGGGAAGGCTGAGCGAGCAGTACTTC.

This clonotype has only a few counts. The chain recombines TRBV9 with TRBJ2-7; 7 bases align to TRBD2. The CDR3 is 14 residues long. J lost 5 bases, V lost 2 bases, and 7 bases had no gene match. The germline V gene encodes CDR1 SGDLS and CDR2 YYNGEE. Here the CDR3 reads CASSVAGERNEQYF. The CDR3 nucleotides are TGTGCCAGCAGCGTTGCGGGAGAAAGGAACGAGCAGTACTTC.

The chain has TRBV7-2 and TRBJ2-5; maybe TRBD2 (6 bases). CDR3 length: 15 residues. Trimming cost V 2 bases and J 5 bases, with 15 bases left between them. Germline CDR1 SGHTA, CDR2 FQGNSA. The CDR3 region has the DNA TGTGCCAGCAGCTTACGGGACTCCTGGGGGGAGACCCAGTACTTC. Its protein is CASSLRDSWGETQYF.

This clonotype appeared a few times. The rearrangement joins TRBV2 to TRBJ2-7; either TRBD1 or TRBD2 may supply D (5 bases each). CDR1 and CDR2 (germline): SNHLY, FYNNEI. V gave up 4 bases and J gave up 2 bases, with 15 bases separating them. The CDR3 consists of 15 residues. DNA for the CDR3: TGTGCCAGCAGTGGAGGGGACCACTCTACCTACGAGCAGTACTTC. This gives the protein CASSGGDHSTYEQYF. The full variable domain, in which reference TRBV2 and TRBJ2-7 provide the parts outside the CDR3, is EPEVTQTPSHQVTQMGQEVILRCVPISNHLYFYWYRQILGQKVEFLVSFYNNEISEKSEIFDDQFSVERPDGSNFTLKIRSTKLEDSAMYFCASSGGDHSTYEQYFGPGTRLTVT.

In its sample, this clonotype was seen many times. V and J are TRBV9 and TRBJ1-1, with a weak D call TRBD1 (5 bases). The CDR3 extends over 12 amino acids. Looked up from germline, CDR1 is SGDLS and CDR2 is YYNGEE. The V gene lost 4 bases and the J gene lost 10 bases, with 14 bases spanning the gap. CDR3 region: CASSPGREAAFF. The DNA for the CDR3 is TGTGCCAGCAGCCCAGGGCGGGAGGCAGCTTTCTTT.

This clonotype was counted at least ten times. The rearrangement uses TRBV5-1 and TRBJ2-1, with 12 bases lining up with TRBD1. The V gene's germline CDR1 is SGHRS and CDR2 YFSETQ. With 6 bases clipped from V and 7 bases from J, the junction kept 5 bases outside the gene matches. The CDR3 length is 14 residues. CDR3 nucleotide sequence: TGCGCCAGCATGGGACAGGGGGCGGATAATGAGCAGTTCTTC. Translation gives CASMGQGADNEQFF.

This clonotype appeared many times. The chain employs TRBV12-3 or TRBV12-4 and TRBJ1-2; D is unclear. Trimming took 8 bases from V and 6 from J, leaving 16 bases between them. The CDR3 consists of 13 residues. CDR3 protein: CASSLLEGNGYTF. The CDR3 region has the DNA TGTGCCAGCTCTCTGTTGGAGGGAAATGGCTACACCTTC.

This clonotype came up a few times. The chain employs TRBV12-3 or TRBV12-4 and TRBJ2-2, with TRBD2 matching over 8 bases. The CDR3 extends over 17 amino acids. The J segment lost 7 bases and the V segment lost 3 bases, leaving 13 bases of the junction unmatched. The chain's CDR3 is CASSFVAGGSKDGELFF. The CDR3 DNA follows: TGTGCCAGCAGTTTCGTGGCGGGAGGATCTAAGGACGGGGAGCTGTTTTTT.

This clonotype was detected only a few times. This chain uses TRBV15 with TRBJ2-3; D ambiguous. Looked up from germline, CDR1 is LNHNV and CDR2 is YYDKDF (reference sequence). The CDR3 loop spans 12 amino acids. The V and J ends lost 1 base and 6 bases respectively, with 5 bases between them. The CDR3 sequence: CATSRVQDTQYF. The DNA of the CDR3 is TGTGCCACCAGCAGAGTTCAGGATACGCAGTATTTT.

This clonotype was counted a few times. Here the CDR3 reads CASSLLDRVGNTEAFF. In DNA, the CDR3 is TGTGCCAGCAGCTTACTCGACAGGGTGGGGAACACTGAAGCTTTCTTT. The chain links TRBV11-2 to TRBJ1-1, with 7 bases lining up with TRBD1. V lost 2 bases, J lost 1 base, and 7 bases stayed unmatched. The CDR3 is made up of 16 amino acids. CDR1 and CDR2 from the germline V gene are SGHAT and FQNNGV.